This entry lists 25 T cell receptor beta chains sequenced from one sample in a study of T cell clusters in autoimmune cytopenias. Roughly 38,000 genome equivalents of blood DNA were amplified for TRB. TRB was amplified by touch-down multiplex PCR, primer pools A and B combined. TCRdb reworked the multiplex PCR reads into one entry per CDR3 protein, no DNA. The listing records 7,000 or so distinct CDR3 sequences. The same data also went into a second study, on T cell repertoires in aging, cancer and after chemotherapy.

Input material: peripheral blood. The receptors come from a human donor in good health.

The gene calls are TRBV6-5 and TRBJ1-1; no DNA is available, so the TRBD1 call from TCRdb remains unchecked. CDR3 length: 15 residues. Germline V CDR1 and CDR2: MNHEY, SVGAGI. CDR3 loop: CASRPRGLTGTEAFF.

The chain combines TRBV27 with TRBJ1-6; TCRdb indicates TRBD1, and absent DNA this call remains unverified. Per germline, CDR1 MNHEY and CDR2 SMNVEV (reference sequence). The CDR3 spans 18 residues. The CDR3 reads CASSFSGQGDSYNSPLHF.

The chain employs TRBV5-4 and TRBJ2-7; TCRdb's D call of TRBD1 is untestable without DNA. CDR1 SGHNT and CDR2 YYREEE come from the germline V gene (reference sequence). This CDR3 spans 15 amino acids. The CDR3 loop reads CASSLGVGNSYEQYF.

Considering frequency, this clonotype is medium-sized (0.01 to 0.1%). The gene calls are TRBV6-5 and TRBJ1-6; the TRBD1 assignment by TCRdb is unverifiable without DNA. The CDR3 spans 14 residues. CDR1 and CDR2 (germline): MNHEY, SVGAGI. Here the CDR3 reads CASSYDRSNSPLHF.

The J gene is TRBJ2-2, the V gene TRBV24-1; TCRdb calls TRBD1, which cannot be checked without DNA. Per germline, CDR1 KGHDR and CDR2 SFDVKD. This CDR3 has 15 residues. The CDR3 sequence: CAGSRDRANTGELFF.

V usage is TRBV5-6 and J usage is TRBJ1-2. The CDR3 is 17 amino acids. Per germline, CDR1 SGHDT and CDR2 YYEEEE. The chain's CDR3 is CASSLAGSSLANYGYTF.

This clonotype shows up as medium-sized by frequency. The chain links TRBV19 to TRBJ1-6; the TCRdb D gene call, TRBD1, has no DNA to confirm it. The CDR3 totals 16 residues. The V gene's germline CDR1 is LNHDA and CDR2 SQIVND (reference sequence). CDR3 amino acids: CASSIRIGQGHSPLHF.

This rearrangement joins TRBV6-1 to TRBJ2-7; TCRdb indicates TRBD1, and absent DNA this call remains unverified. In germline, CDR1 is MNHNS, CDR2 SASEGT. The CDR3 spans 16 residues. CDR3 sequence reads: CASSTGQGDLGYEQYF.

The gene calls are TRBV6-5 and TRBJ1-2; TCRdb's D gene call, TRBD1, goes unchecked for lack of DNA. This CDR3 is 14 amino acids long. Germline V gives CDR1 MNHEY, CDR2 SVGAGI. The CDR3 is CASSYNRVAYGYTF.

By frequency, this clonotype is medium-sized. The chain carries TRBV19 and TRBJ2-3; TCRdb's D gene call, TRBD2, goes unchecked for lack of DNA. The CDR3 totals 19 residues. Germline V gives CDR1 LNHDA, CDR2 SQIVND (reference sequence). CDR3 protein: CASKRTGLAGGPHTDTQYF.

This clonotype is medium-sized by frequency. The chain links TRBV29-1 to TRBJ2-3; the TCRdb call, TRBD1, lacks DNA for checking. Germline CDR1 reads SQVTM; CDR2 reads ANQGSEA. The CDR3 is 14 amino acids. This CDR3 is CSVEGGTGADTQYF.

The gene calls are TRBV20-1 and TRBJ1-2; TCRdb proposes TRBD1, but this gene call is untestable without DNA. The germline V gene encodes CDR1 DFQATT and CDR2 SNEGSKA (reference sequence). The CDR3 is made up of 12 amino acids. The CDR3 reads CSASNGQGSYTF.

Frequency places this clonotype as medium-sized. CDR3 region: CASSPRPYNEQFF. V usage is TRBV19 and J usage is TRBJ2-1; TCRdb's D call, TRBD1, is unchecked because there is no DNA. The CDR3 totals 13 residues. The germline V gene encodes CDR1 LNHDA and CDR2 SQIVND (reference sequence).

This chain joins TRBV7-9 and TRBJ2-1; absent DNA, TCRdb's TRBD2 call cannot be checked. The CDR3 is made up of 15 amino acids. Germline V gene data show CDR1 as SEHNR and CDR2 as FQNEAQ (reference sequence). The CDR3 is CASSSSYRFHNEQFF.

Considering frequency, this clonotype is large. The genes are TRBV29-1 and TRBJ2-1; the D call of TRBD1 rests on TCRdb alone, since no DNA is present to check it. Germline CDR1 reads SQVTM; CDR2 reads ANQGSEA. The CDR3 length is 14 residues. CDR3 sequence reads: CSVETGENYNEQFF.

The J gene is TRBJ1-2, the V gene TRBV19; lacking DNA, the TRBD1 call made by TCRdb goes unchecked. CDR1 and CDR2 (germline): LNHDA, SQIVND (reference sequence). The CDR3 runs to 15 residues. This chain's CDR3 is CASSTPGQLNYGYTF. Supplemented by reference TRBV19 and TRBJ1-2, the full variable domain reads DGGITQSPKYLFRKEGQNVTLSCEQNLNHDAMYWYRQDPGQGLRLIYYSQIVNDFQKGDIAEGYSVSREKKESFPLTVTSAQKNPTAFYLCASSTPGQLNYGYTFGSGTRLTVV.

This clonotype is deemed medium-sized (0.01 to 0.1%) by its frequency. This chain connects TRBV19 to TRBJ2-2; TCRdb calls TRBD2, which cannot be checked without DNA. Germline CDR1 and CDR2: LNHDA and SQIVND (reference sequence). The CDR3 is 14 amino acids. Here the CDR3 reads CASTPDYPTGELFF.

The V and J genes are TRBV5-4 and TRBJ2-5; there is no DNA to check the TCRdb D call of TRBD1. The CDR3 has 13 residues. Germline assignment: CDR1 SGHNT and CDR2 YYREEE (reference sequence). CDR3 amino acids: CASSFLGVETQYF.

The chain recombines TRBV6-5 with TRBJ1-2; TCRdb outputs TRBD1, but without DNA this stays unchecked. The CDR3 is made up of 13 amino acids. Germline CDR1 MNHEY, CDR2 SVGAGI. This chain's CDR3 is CASRYTGGSGYTF.

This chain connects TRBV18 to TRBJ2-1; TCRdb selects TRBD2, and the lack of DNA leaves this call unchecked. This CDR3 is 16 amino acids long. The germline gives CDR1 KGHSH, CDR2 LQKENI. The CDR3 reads CASSPPGTSPANEQFF. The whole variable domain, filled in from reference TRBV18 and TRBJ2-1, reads NAGVMQNPRHLVRRRGQEARLRCSPMKGHSHVYWYRQLPEEGLKFMVYLQKENIIDESGMPKERFSAEFPKEGPSILRIQQVVRGDSAAYFCASSPPGTSPANEQFFGPGTRLTVL.

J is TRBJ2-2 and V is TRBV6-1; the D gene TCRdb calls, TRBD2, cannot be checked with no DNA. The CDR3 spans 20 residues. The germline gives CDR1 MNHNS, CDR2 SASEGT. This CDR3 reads CASSEPYLTSGGAYTGELFF.

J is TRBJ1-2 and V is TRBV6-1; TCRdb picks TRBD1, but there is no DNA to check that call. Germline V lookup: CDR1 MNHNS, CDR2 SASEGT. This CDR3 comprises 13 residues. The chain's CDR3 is CASSRGQGYGYTF.

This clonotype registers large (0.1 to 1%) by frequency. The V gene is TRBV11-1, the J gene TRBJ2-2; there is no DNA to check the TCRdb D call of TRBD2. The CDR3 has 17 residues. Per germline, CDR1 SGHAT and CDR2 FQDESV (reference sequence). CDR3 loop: CASSPRHSGANTGELFF. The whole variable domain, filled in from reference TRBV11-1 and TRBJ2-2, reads EAEVAQSPRYKITEKSQAVAFWCDPISGHATLYWYRQILGQGPELLVQFQDESVVDDSQLPKDRFSAERLKGVDSTLKIQPAELGDSAMYLCASSPRHSGANTGELFFGEGSRLTVL.

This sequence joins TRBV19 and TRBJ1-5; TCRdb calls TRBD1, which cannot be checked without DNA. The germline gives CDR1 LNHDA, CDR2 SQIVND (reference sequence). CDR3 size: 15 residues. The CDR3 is CASLQAGRYNQPQHF.

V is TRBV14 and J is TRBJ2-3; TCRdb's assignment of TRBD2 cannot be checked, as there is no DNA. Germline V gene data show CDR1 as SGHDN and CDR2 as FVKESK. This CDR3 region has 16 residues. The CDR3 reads CASSQGLAAITDTQYF.